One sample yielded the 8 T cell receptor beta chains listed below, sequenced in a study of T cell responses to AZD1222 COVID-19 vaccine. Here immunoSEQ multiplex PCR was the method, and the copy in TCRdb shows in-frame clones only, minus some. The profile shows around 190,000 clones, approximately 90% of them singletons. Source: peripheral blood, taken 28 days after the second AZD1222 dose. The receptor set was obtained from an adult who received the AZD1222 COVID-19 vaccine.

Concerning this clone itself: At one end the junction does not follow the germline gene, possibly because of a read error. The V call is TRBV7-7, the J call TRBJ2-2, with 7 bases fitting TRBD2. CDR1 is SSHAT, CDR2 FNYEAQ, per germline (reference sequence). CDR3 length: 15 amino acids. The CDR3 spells CASSPGRLDTGELFF. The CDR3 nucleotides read TGTGCTAGCAGCCCCGGGAGGCTGGACACCGGGGAGCTGTTTTTT.

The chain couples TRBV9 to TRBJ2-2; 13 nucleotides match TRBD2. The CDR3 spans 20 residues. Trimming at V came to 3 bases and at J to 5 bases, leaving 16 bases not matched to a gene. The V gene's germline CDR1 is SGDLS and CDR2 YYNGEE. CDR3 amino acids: CASSAPNILAGGPQTGELFF. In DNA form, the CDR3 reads TGTGCCAGCAGCGCCCCTAATATACTAGCGGGAGGGCCACAAACCGGGGAGCTGTTTTTT.

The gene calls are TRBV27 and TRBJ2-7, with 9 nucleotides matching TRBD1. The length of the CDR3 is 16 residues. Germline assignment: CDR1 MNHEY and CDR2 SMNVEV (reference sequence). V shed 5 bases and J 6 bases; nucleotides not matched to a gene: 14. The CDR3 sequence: CASSPYDRDREGEQYF. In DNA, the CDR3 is TGTGCCAGCAGTCCGTACGACCGGGACAGGGAAGGCGAGCAGTACTTC.

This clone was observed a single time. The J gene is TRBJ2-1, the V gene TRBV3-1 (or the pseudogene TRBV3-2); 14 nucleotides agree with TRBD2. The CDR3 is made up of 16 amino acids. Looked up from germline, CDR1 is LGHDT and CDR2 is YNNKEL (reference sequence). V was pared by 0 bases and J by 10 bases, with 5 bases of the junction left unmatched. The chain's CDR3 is CASSQETSGRAREQFF. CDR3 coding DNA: TGTGCCAGCAGCCAAGAGACTAGCGGGAGGGCCCGAGAGCAGTTCTTC.

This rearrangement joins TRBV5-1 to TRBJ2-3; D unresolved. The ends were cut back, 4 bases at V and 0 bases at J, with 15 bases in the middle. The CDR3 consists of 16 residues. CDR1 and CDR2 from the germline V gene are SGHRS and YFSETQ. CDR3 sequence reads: CASSPPNGPSTDTQYF. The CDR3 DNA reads TGCGCCAGCAGCCCCCCCAACGGCCCTAGCACAGATACGCAGTATTTT.

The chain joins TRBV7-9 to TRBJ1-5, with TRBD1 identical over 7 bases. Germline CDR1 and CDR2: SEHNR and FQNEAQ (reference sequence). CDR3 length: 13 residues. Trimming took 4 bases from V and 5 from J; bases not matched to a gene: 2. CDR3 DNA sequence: TGTGCCAGCAGCTCGACAGGGTATCAGCCCCAGCATTTT. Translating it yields CASSSTGYQPQHF.

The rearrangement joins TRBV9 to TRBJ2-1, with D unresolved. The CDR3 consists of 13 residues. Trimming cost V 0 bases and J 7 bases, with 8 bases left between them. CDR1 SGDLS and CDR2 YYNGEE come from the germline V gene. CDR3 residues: CASSVDGVNEQFF. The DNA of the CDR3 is TGTGCCAGCAGCGTAGATGGGGTGAATGAGCAGTTCTTC.

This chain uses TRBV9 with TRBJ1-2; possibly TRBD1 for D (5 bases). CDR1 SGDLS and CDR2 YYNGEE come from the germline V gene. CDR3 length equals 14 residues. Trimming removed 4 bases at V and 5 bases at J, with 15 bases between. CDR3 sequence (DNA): TGTGCCAGCAGCCCAGGGTTAGGGGCATATGGCTACACCTTC. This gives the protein CASSPGLGAYGYTF.